A single sample is the source of the 17 T cell receptor beta chains below, sequenced in a study of monozygotic twins with inflammatory bowel disease. TCRdb re-called the 5' RACE reads and catalogs CDR3 proteins one per entry, DNA excluded. The sample spans more than 350,000 distinct CDR3 sequences; the ten largest clones claim roughly 2.3%. Sample: blood. The source of these receptors is a human donor with ulcerative colitis or Crohn's disease, or a healthy co-twin of an affected twin (not recorded which).

This sequence joins TRBV3-1 and TRBJ1-2; TCRdb selects TRBD1, and the lack of DNA leaves this call unchecked. The CDR3 is made up of 14 amino acids. The germline CDR1 and CDR2 sequences are LGHDT and YNNKEL (reference sequence). CDR3 residues: CASSQGDRGFGYTF.

The CDR3: CASSLEGAPGNEQFF. This sequence joins TRBV5-1 and TRBJ2-1; TCRdb outputs TRBD1, but without DNA this stays unchecked. Germline loops: CDR1 SGHRS, CDR2 YFSETQ. The CDR3 is 15 residues long.

CDR3 region: CASSPGDSYNSPLHF. The rearrangement joins TRBV5-1 to TRBJ1-6; the TCRdb call, TRBD1, lacks DNA for checking. Germline assignment: CDR1 SGHRS and CDR2 YFSETQ. The CDR3 runs 15 residues. Full variable domain (missing parts from reference TRBV5-1 and TRBJ1-6): KAGVTQTPRYLIKTRGQQVTLSCSPISGHRSVSWYQQTPGQGLQFLFEYFSETQRNKGNFPGRFSGRQFSNSRSEMNVSTLELGDSALYLCASSPGDSYNSPLHFGNGTRLTVT.

V usage is TRBV12-3 or TRBV12-4 and J usage is TRBJ2-3; the D call from TCRdb, TRBD2, cannot be confirmed without DNA. CDR3 length equals 17 residues. This CDR3 is CASGALTSGGLTDTQYF.

The chain is built from TRBV7-2 and TRBJ2-1. CDR1 is SGHTA and CDR2 is FQGNSA in the germline V gene. This CDR3 has 12 residues. CDR3: CASSLGGYEQFF.

The chain carries TRBV10-3 and TRBJ1-6; without DNA, the TCRdb call of TRBD1 cannot be checked. The CDR3 has 14 amino acids. In germline, CDR1 is ENHRY, CDR2 SYGVKD. This CDR3 reads CAISDEQGNSPLHF.

This sequence joins TRBV5-1 and TRBJ1-6; the TCRdb D gene call, TRBD1, has no DNA to confirm it. The germline gives CDR1 SGHRS, CDR2 YFSETQ. CDR3 size: 16 residues. Here the CDR3 reads CASSLDGQGVYSPLHF.

The chain employs TRBV6-1 and TRBJ2-7. The CDR3 consists of 13 residues. Germline V gene sequence: CDR1 MNHNS, CDR2 SASEGT. Here the CDR3 reads CASSNLPGGEQYF.

This chain uses TRBV10-3 with TRBJ2-1; TCRdb gives TRBD2 as the D gene, but with no DNA this cannot be confirmed. CDR3 size: 15 residues. Germline-derived CDR1 and CDR2 are ENHRY and SYGVKD. CDR3 residues: CAISVASGRFDEQFF.

This chain joins TRBV5-4 and TRBJ1-1; lacking DNA, the TRBD1 call made by TCRdb goes unchecked. The CDR3 is 14 amino acids. Germline CDR1 SGHNT, CDR2 YYREEE (reference sequence). The CDR3 sequence is CASSSQGLNTEAFF.

CDR3 loop: CASSSLVRNTEAFF. V and J are TRBV6-5 and TRBJ1-1. The CDR3 is 14 amino acids. The germline gives CDR1 MNHEY, CDR2 SVGAGI.

CDR3 residues: CASSLLAGVNTGELFF. This chain links TRBV7-2 with TRBJ2-2; the D call from TCRdb, TRBD2, cannot be confirmed without DNA. The CDR3 is 16 residues long. Germline assignment: CDR1 SGHTA and CDR2 FQGNSA.

The rearrangement joins TRBV4-3 to TRBJ1-4. Germline CDR1 is LGHNA and CDR2 is YSLEER. The CDR3 spans 16 residues. CDR3 protein: CASRPKISGTNEKLFF.

V usage is TRBV19 and J usage is TRBJ2-1. CDR3 length: 13 amino acids. Germline lookup yields CDR1 LNHDA and CDR2 SQIVND (reference sequence). This CDR3 is CASSWPQYNEQFF.

V gene TRBV28 combines with J gene TRBJ1-3. Looked up from germline, CDR1 is MDHEN and CDR2 is SYDVKM. CDR3 length equals 12 residues. CDR3: CASEAVGNTIYF.

V and J are TRBV10-3 and TRBJ1-2. The CDR3 has 13 residues. Germline V CDR1 and CDR2: ENHRY, SYGVKD. The CDR3 reads CAISPSGGYGYTF.

This chain uses TRBV4-2 with TRBJ2-1. The germline V gene has CDR1 LGHNA and CDR2 YNFKEQ. The CDR3 has 17 residues. CDR3 amino acids: CASSQVQGQVTYNEQFF.